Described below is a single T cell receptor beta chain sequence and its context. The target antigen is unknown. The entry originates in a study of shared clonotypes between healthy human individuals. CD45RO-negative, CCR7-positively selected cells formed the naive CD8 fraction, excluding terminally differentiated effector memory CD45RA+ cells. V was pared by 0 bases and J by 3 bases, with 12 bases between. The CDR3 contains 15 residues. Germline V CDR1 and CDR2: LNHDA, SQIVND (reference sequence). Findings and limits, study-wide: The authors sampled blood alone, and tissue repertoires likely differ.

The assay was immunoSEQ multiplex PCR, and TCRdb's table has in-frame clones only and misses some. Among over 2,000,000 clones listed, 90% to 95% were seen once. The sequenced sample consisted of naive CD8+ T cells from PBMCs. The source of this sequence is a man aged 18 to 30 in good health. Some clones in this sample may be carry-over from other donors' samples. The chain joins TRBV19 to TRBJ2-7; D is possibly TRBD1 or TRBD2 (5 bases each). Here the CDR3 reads CASSIELRGDYEQYF. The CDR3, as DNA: TGTGCCAGTAGTATAGAGCTCCGGGGCGACTACGAGCAGTACTTC. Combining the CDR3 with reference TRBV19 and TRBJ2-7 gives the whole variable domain DGGITQSPKYLFRKEGQNVTLSCEQNLNHDAMYWYRQDPGQGLRLIYYSQIVNDFQKGDIAEGYSVSREKKESFPLTVTSAQKNPTAFYLCASSIELRGDYEQYFGPGTRLTVT.